The rows below give T cell receptor beta chains drawn from one sample of a study of T cell responses to AZD1222 COVID-19 vaccine. Only in-frame clones appear in the TCRdb table, and some are missing; sequencing was by immunoSEQ multiplex PCR. This sample carries roughly 100,000 clones, about 85% of them seen once, and the ten largest clones take approximately 5.1%. Sequenced material: peripheral blood, taken on day 0 of AZD1222 vaccination. These receptors were obtained from an adult in good health. The CDR3 runs from the conserved cysteine through the conserved F or W. D genes are given only for firm matches. Clone size is stated in some rows and not others, as once, few, many or a class when expanded.

J gene: TRBJ1-4
V gene: TRBV6-5
clone size: -
D gene: TRBD1
CDR3 DNA: TGTGCCAGCAGGGGACAGTTTAATGAAAAACTGTTTTTT
CDR3 protein: CASRGQFNEKLFF

J gene: TRBJ2-3
V gene: TRBV28
clone size: -
D gene: -
CDR3 DNA: TGTGCCAGCAGTCCCCGGACTTTCAGCACAGATACGCAGTATTTT
CDR3 protein: CASSPRTFSTDTQYF

J gene: TRBJ2-3
V gene: TRBV28
clone size: -
D gene: TRBD2
CDR3 DNA: TGTGCCAGCAATGGACTAGCGGGAGGGCCCCAATCTAGCACAGATACGCAGTATTTT
CDR3 protein: CASNGLAGGPQSSTDTQYF

J gene: TRBJ1-5
V gene: TRBV19
clone size: few
D gene: -
CDR3 DNA: TGTGCCAGTAGTTTCGTGGGAAGGAATAGCAATCAGCCCCAGCATTTT
CDR3 protein: CASSFVGRNSNQPQHF

J gene: TRBJ2-7
V gene: TRBV28
clone size: once
D gene: TRBD2
CDR3 DNA: TGTGCCAGCAGAAAAAGCGGGAGTGGCTCCTACGAGCAGTACTTC
CDR3 protein: CASRKSGSGSYEQYF

J gene: TRBJ2-1
V gene: TRBV24-1
clone size: few
D gene: TRBD2
CDR3 DNA: TGTGCCACCAGTGACCCTAGCGGGGGGGCCTCCTACAATGAGCAGTTCTTC
CDR3 protein: CATSDPSGGASYNEQFF

J gene: TRBJ2-7
V gene: TRBV9
clone size: -
D gene: -
CDR3 DNA: TGTGCCAGCAGCGAGCTTAGCGCGGACGAGCAGTACTTC
CDR3 protein: CASSELSADEQYF

J gene: TRBJ2-1
V gene: TRBV27
clone size: -
D gene: -
CDR3 DNA: TGTGCCAGCAGTTTATGGGACTCGAACGACTACAATGAGCAGTTCTTC
CDR3 protein: CASSLWDSNDYNEQFF

J gene: TRBJ1-1
V gene: TRBV6-6
clone size: -
D gene: -
CDR3 DNA: TGTGCCAGCAGTTTTCCGGGACGGCCTATCACTGAAGCTTTCTTT
CDR3 protein: CASSFPGRPITEAFF

J gene: TRBJ1-1
V gene: TRBV13
clone size: -
D gene: -
CDR3 DNA: TGTGCCAGCAGCTTAGGGGACAGACGGCGAGGCTTTGGCACTGAAGCTTTCTTT
CDR3 protein: CASSLGDRRRGFGTEAFF

J gene: TRBJ2-1
V gene: TRBV29-1
clone size: -
D gene: TRBD1
CDR3 DNA: TGCAGCGTTGAACCAACAGGGGCTCCTTACAATGAGCAGTTCTTC
CDR3 protein: CSVEPTGAPYNEQFF

J gene: TRBJ2-1
V gene: TRBV7-2
clone size: -
D gene: -
CDR3 DNA: TGTGCCAGCAGCCCTGCGGGCTACAATGAGCAGTTCTTC
CDR3 protein: CASSPAGYNEQFF

J gene: TRBJ2-5
V gene: TRBV11-2
clone size: -
D gene: -
CDR3 DNA: TGTGCCAGCAGCCCTAGGGGGACGATGGCGGGGACCCAGTACTTC
CDR3 protein: CASSPRGTMAGTQYF

J gene: TRBJ2-6
V gene: TRBV28
clone size: -
D gene: -
CDR3 DNA: TGTGCCAGTCACGGACAACAGGCTCCTGGGGCCAACGTCCTGACTTTC
CDR3 protein: CASHGQQAPGANVLTF

J gene: TRBJ1-6
V gene: TRBV10-3
clone size: -
D gene: -
CDR3 DNA: TGTGCCATCAGTGACAGGGGTGATTCACCCCTCCACTTT
CDR3 protein: CAISDRGDSPLHF

J gene: TRBJ2-5
V gene: TRBV28
clone size: -
D gene: TRBD1
CDR3 DNA: TGTGCCAGCAACCCTAGGGCAGGGGGCCGGGAGACCCAGTACTTC
CDR3 protein: CASNPRAGGRETQYF

J gene: TRBJ1-6
V gene: TRBV28
clone size: -
D gene: -
CDR3 DNA: TGTGCCAGCAGTTTCCCAAGTGACGGGGCAGGGTTGTATTCACCCCTCCACTTT
CDR3 protein: CASSFPSDGAGLYSPLHF

J gene: TRBJ2-5
V gene: TRBV11-1
clone size: -
D gene: TRBD2
CDR3 DNA: TGTGCCAGCAGCCAGAGCGGGAGGGCCGATTTCGAGACCCAGTACTTC
CDR3 protein: CASSQSGRADFETQYF

J gene: TRBJ2-7
V gene: TRBV15
clone size: -
D gene: -
CDR3 DNA: TGTGCCACCAGCAGAGGTGGGGGGCGCGGCCACGAGCAGTACTTC
CDR3 protein: CATSRGGGRGHEQYF

J gene: TRBJ1-2
V gene: TRBV27
clone size: -
D gene: -
CDR3 DNA: TGTGCCAGCAGTTTAAAGGGCAACTCCTATGGCTACACCTTC
CDR3 protein: CASSLKGNSYGYTF

J gene: TRBJ1-2
V gene: TRBV19
clone size: -
D gene: TRBD1
CDR3 DNA: TGTGCCAGTAGTTCACCCTACCGACAGGGGGGGTATGGCTACACCTTC
CDR3 protein: CASSSPYRQGGYGYTF

J gene: TRBJ2-2
V gene: TRBV7-3
clone size: -
D gene: TRBD1
CDR3 DNA: TGTGCCAGCACCCAAAGCACAGGGACAGCGAACACCGGGGAGCTGTTTTTT
CDR3 protein: CASTQSTGTANTGELFF

J gene: TRBJ2-5
V gene: TRBV7-2
clone size: -
D gene: -
CDR3 DNA: TGTGCCAGCTCAAAGAGGGATGTCGAGACCCAGTACTTC
CDR3 protein: CASSKRDVETQYF

J gene: TRBJ1-6
V gene: TRBV7-3
clone size: -
D gene: -
CDR3 DNA: TGTGCCAGCAGCTTAACGCCCAGGGGTTTGAATTCACCCCTCCACTTT
CDR3 protein: CASSLTPRGLNSPLHF

J gene: TRBJ2-7
V gene: TRBV7-8
clone size: once
D gene: -
CDR3 DNA: TGTGCCAGCAGCTCCCGGACAGCACCTAACGAGCAGTACTTC
CDR3 protein: CASSSRTAPNEQYF

J gene: TRBJ2-1
V gene: TRBV5-1
clone size: -
D gene: -
CDR3 DNA: TGCGCCAGCAGCTCGACTGGGACTCCAAGCTCCTACAATGAGCAGTTCTTC
CDR3 protein: CASSSTGTPSSYNEQFF

J gene: TRBJ1-5
V gene: TRBV7-2
clone size: -
D gene: TRBD1
CDR3 DNA: TGTGCCAGCAGCTTAGCGGCAGGGGGTTCTCAGCCCCAGCATTTT
CDR3 protein: CASSLAAGGSQPQHF

J gene: TRBJ2-7
V gene: TRBV7-2
clone size: -
D gene: -
CDR3 DNA: TGTGCCAGCAGCCCCGACCGAACCTACGAGCAGTACTTC
CDR3 protein: CASSPDRTYEQYF

J gene: TRBJ2-7
V gene: TRBV7-9
clone size: -
D gene: TRBD1
CDR3 DNA: TGTGCCAGCAGCTTAGCTGCAGGGGGCTACGAGCAGTACTTC
CDR3 protein: CASSLAAGGYEQYF

J gene: TRBJ1-4
V gene: TRBV2
clone size: -
D gene: -
CDR3 DNA: TGTGCCAGCAGTGGAGACAGGCGAAATGAAAAACTGTTTTTT
CDR3 protein: CASSGDRRNEKLFF

J gene: TRBJ2-1
V gene: TRBV20-1
clone size: -
D gene: -
CDR3 DNA: TGCAGTGCGATCATACTCGATGAGCAGTTCTTC
CDR3 protein: CSAIILDEQFF

J gene: TRBJ1-6
V gene: TRBV2
clone size: -
D gene: -
CDR3 DNA: TGTGCCAGCAGTGAAGGGGGGCCCCCCCGGGGTTCACCCCTCCACTTT
CDR3 protein: CASSEGGPPRGSPLHF

J gene: TRBJ1-1
V gene: TRBV27
clone size: -
D gene: -
CDR3 DNA: TGTGCCAGCAGTTTACTGGGCCCGAACACTGAAGCTTTCTTT
CDR3 protein: CASSLLGPNTEAFF

J gene: TRBJ1-2
V gene: TRBV27
clone size: -
D gene: TRBD1
CDR3 DNA: TGTGCCAGCAGTTCCTATCCCGGGACAGGCTCCCGGTACTATGGCTACACCTTC
CDR3 protein: CASSSYPGTGSRYYGYTF

J gene: TRBJ2-3
V gene: TRBV7-2
clone size: -
D gene: -
CDR3 DNA: TGTGCCAGCAGCCCTTACCCGGAGGGCACAGATACGCAGTATTTT
CDR3 protein: CASSPYPEGTDTQYF

J gene: TRBJ2-3
V gene: TRBV7-2
clone size: -
D gene: -
CDR3 DNA: TGTGCCAGCAGCTTAGTGGGCACAGATACGCAGTATTTT
CDR3 protein: CASSLVGTDTQYF

J gene: TRBJ2-3
V gene: TRBV19
clone size: few
D gene: -
CDR3 DNA: TGTGCCAGTAATGATCGAGGAGGGGCCCCAGATACGCAGTATTTT
CDR3 protein: CASNDRGGAPDTQYF

J gene: TRBJ2-5
V gene: TRBV6-6
clone size: -
D gene: TRBD1
CDR3 DNA: TGTGCCAGCAGCCTACAGGGGGAGACCCAGTACTTC
CDR3 protein: CASSLQGETQYF

J gene: TRBJ1-1
V gene: TRBV9
clone size: -
D gene: -
CDR3 DNA: TGTGCCAGCAGCGTAGGACAGACCTCTGAAGCTTTCTTT
CDR3 protein: CASSVGQTSEAFF

J gene: TRBJ2-7
V gene: TRBV6-5
clone size: -
D gene: TRBD1
CDR3 DNA: TGTGCCAGCAGCTTTTCCGGGACAGGGGTTGGGGAGCAGTACTTC
CDR3 protein: CASSFSGTGVGEQYF

J gene: TRBJ1-5
V gene: TRBV21-1
clone size: -
D gene: -
CDR3 DNA: TGTGCCAGCAGCAAGGGGGAAGTCCACAAACCCCAGCATTTT
CDR3 protein: CASSKGEVHKPQHF

J gene: TRBJ1-5
V gene: TRBV6-4
clone size: -
D gene: TRBD1
CDR3 DNA: TGTGCCAGCAGTGACCGCCGGGACAGAGTTCTGCCCCAGCATTTT
CDR3 protein: CASSDRRDRVLPQHF

J gene: TRBJ1-1
V gene: TRBV4-3
clone size: once
D gene: TRBD1
CDR3 DNA: TGCGCCAGCAGCCAAGATCCCGTCGGGACAGCGAAGGAAATGAACACTGAAGCTTTCTTT
CDR3 protein: CASSQDPVGTAKEMNTEAFF

J gene: TRBJ2-5
V gene: TRBV28
clone size: -
D gene: TRBD1
CDR3 DNA: TGTGCCAGCAGTTTACAGGGGGCGGTTGGGTTGGGCGGGACCCAGTACTTC
CDR3 protein: CASSLQGAVGLGGTQYF

J gene: TRBJ2-7
V gene: TRBV4-3
clone size: -
D gene: TRBD2
CDR3 DNA: TGCGCCAGCAGCCAAGGACTAGCGGAGTTCTACGAGCAGTACTTC
CDR3 protein: CASSQGLAEFYEQYF

J gene: TRBJ2-7
V gene: TRBV19
clone size: -
D gene: -
CDR3 DNA: TGTGCCAGTAGTCCGAGACACCCCCGCTTC
CDR3 protein: CASSPRHPRF

J gene: TRBJ2-3
V gene: TRBV27
clone size: few
D gene: -
CDR3 DNA: TGTGCCAGCAGGGTTAGGGGTACGCAGTATTTT
CDR3 protein: CASRVRGTQYF